Listed below are T cell receptor beta chains from one sample, sequenced in a study of technical replicates of blood from a few donors. Profiled with immunoSEQ multiplex PCR; TCRdb holds only in-frame clones, not every one. The sample includes about 81,000 clones, around 96% seen only once; the top ten take around 0.2%. Sequenced: T cells isolated from PBMCs. These receptors were obtained from a human donor in good health. Each CDR3 is given with its conserved first and last residue. The D gene is left open where the match is weak. Clone size is not always given. Where it is, it says once, few, many or a class for expanded clones.

v_call: TRBV15
clone_size: NA
j_call: TRBJ1-2
d_call: NA
cdr3_nt: TGTGCCACCAGCAGCACGTATGGGGGGAACTATGGCTACACCTTC
cdr3_aa: CATSSTYGGNYGYTF

v_call: TRBV27
clone_size: NA
j_call: TRBJ1-5
d_call: NA
cdr3_nt: TGTGCCAGCTGGGGCCGAAGGATAGAGCAGCCCCAGCATTTT
cdr3_aa: CASWGRRIEQPQHF

v_call: TRBV30
clone_size: NA
j_call: TRBJ1-1
d_call: NA
cdr3_nt: TGTGCCTGGAGTTTGGACAGTATGGACACTGAAGCTTTCTTT
cdr3_aa: CAWSLDSMDTEAFF

v_call: TRBV7-9
clone_size: NA
j_call: TRBJ1-4
d_call: NA
cdr3_nt: TGTGCCAGCAGCTACAGGGTGGAAAAACTGTTTTTT
cdr3_aa: CASSYRVEKLFF

v_call: TRBV27
clone_size: NA
j_call: TRBJ2-7
d_call: TRBD1
cdr3_nt: TGTGCCAGCAGTTTTGGCAGGGGGCTCCACGAGCAGTACTTC
cdr3_aa: CASSFGRGLHEQYF

v_call: TRBV19
clone_size: NA
j_call: TRBJ2-4
d_call: TRBD2
cdr3_nt: TGTGCCAGTAGTATTGACAGCTTTAGCGGGATAACCAAAAACATTCAGTACTTC
cdr3_aa: CASSIDSFSGITKNIQYF

v_call: TRBV6-5
clone_size: NA
j_call: TRBJ1-1
d_call: NA
cdr3_nt: TGTGCCAGCAGTCGGGGAAGCACTGAAGCTTTCTTT
cdr3_aa: CASSRGSTEAFF

v_call: TRBV29-1
clone_size: NA
j_call: TRBJ1-1
d_call: NA
cdr3_nt: TGCAGCGTTTCCAATCTCGTCCAGAACGGGGTAGCTTTCTTT
cdr3_aa: CSVSNLVQNGVAFF

v_call: TRBV11-3
clone_size: NA
j_call: TRBJ1-6
d_call: NA
cdr3_nt: TGTGCCAGCAGCTTAGGAGACACAAATTCACCCCTCCACTTT
cdr3_aa: CASSLGDTNSPLHF

v_call: TRBV14
clone_size: NA
j_call: TRBJ2-1
d_call: NA
cdr3_nt: TGTGCCAGCAGCCGTAGACTAGGCTTACGGAACAATGAGCAGTTCTTC
cdr3_aa: CASSRRLGLRNNEQFF

v_call: TRBV28
clone_size: NA
j_call: TRBJ1-1
d_call: TRBD1
cdr3_nt: TGTGCCAGCACTTCGCGGGACAGGGGAACCTTT
cdr3_aa: CASTSRDRGTF

v_call: TRBV4-1
clone_size: NA
j_call: TRBJ2-1
d_call: TRBD2
cdr3_nt: TGCGCCAGCAGCCAGTTATCAATGAGACTAGCGGGAGACAATGAGCAGTTCTTC
cdr3_aa: CASSQLSMRLAGDNEQFF

v_call: TRBV9
clone_size: NA
j_call: TRBJ2-7
d_call: TRBD1
cdr3_nt: TGTGCCAGCAGCGCCCTGAAGACAGGGGGTTATGGAGAGCAGTACTTC
cdr3_aa: CASSALKTGGYGEQYF

v_call: TRBV9
clone_size: NA
j_call: TRBJ1-1
d_call: TRBD1
cdr3_nt: TGTGCCAGCAGCGGGGGACAGACAACTGAAGCTTTCTTT
cdr3_aa: CASSGGQTTEAFF

v_call: TRBV4-2
clone_size: NA
j_call: TRBJ2-3
d_call: NA
cdr3_nt: TGTGCCAGCAGCCATGAACTAGCTGGCACAGATACGCAGTATTTT
cdr3_aa: CASSHELAGTDTQYF

v_call: TRBV19
clone_size: few
j_call: TRBJ2-3
d_call: NA
cdr3_nt: TGTGCCAGTAGAAGCGAGATCCAGGGGGGAACGCAGTATTTT
cdr3_aa: CASRSEIQGGTQYF

v_call: TRBV11-2
clone_size: NA
j_call: TRBJ1-1
d_call: NA
cdr3_nt: TGTGCCAGCAGCCAGAGGGGGACGGATCATAACACTGAAGCTTTCTTT
cdr3_aa: CASSQRGTDHNTEAFF